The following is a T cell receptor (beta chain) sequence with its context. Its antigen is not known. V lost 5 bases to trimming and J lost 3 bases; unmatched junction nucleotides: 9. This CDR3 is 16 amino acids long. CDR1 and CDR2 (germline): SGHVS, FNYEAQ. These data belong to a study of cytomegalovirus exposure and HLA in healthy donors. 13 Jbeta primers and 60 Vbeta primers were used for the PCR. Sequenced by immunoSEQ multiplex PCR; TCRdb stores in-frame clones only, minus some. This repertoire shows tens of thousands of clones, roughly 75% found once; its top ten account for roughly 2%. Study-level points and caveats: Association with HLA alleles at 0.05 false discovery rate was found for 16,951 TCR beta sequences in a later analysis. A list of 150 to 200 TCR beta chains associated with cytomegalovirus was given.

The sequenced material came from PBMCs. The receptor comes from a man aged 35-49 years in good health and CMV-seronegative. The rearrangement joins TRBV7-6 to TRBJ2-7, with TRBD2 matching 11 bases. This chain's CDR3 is CASSPGTSGDVYEQYF. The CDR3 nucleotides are TGTGCCAGCAGCCCAGGGACTAGCGGAGATGTCTACGAGCAGTACTTC.